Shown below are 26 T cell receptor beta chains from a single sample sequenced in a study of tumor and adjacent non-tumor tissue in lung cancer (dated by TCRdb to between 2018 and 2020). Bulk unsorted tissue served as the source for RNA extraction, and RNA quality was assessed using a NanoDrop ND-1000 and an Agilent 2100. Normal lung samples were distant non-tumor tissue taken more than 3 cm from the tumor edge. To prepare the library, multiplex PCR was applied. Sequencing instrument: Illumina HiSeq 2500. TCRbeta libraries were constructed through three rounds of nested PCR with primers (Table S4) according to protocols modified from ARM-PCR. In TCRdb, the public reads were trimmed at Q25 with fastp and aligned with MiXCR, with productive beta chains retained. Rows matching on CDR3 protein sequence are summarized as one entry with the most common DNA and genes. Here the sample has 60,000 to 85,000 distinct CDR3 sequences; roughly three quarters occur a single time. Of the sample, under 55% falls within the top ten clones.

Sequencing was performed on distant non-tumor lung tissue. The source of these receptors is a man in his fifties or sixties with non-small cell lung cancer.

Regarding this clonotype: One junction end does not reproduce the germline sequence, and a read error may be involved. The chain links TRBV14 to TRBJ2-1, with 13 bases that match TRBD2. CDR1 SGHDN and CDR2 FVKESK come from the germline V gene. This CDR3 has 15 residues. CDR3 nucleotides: TGCGCCAGCAGCCCGGGACTAGCGGGACTTGATGAGCAGTTCTTC. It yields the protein CASSPGLAGLDEQFF. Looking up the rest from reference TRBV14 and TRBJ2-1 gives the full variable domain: EAGVTQFPSHSVIEKGQTVTLRCDPISGHDNLYWYRRVMGKEIKFLLHFVKESKQDESGMPNNRFLAERTGGTYSTLKVQPAELEDSGVYFCASSPGLAGLDEQFFGPGTRLTVL.

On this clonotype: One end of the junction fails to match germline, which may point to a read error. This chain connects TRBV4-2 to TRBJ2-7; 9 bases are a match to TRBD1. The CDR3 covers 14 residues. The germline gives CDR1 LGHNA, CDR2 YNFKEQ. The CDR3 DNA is TGTGCCAGGAGCCAAGGGACAGGGAGGTACGAGCAGCACTTC. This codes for CARSQGTGRYEQHF.

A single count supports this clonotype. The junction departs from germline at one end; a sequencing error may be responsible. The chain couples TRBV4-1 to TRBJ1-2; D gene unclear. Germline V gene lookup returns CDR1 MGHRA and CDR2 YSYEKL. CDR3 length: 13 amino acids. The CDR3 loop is CASNQDNYYGYTF. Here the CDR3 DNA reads TGCGCCAGCAACCAAGACAATTACTATGGATACACCTTC.

The CDR3 spells CASSFRTSDKYQETQYF. Here the CDR3 DNA reads TGTGCCAGCAGTTTCAGGACTAGCGATAAGTACCAAGAGACCCAGTACTTC. The J gene is TRBJ2-5, the V gene TRBV28, with 9 bases identical to TRBD2. The junction had 8 bases not matched to a gene; V was cut back by 3 bases and J by 0 bases. Germline lookup yields CDR1 MDHEN and CDR2 SYDVKM. The CDR3 is 17 residues long.

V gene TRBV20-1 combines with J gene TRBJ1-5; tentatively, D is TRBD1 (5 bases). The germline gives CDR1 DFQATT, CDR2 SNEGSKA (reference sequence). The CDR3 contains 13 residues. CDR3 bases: TGCAGCTCTAGGGGTCTTGGCAATCAGCCCCAGCATTTT. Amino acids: CSSRGLGNQPQHF.

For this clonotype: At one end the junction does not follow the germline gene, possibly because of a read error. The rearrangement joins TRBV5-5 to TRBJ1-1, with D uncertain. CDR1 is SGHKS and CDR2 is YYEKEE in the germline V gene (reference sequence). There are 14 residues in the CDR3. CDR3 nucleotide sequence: TGTGCCATCAGCTTGGTCGAAGAGGTCACTGAAGCTTTCTTT. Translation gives CAISLVEEVTEAFF.

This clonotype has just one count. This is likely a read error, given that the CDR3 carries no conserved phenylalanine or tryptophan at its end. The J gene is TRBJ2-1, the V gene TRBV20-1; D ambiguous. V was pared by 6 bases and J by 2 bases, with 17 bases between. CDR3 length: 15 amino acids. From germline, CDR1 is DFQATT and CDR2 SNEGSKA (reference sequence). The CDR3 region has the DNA TGCAGTGCGGCAGTGGTCGGACCCGCCTACAATGAGCAGTTCCTC. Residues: CSAAVVGPAYNEQFL.

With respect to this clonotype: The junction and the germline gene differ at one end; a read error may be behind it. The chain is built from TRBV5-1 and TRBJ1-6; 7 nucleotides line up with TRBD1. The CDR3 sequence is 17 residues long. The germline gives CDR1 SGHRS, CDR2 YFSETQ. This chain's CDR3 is CASTKEQGSSYNSLLHF. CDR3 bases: TGCGCCAGCACCAAAGAACAGGGGAGCTCCTATAATTCACTCCTCCACTTT.

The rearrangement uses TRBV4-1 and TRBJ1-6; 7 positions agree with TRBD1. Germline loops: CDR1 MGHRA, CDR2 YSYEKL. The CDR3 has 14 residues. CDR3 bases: TGCGTCTGCTCGACCGGGACAGTGAATTCACCCCTCCACTTT. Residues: CVCSTGTVNSPLHF.

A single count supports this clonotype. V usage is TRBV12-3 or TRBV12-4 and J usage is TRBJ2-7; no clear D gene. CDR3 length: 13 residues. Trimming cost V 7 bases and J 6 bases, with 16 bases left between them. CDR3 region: CASTFGNAFEQYF. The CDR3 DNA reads TGTGCCAGCACTTTCGGCAACGCCTTCGAGCAGTACTTC.

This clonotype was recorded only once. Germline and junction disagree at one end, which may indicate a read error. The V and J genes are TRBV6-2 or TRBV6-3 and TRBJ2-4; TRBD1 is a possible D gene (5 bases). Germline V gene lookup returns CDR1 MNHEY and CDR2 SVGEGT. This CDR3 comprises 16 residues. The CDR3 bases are TGTGCCAGCAGTCCCCTTCAGGGCGGAGTCAAAAGCATTCAGTACTTC. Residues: CASSPLQGGVKSIQYF.

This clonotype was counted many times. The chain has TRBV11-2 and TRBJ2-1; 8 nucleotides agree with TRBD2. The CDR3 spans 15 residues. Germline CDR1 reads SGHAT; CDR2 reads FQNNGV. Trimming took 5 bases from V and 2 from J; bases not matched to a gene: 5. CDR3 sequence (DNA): TGTGCCAGCAGCGTTAGCGGGAACCCCTACAATGAGCAGTTCTTC. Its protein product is CASSVSGNPYNEQFF.

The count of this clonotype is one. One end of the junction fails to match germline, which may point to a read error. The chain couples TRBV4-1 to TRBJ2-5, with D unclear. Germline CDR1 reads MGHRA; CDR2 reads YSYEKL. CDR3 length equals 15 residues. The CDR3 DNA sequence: TGCGCCAACAGCCAAGGCCACTATTCCCAAGAGACCCACTACTTC. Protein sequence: CANSQGHYSQETHYF.

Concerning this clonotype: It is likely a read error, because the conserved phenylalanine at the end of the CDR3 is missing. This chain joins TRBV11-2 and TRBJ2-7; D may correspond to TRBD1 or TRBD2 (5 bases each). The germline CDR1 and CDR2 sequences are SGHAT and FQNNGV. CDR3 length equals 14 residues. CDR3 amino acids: CASSLESGPGEQYL. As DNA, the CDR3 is TGTGCCAGCAGTTTAGAGTCGGGGCCGGGCGAGCAGTACCTC.

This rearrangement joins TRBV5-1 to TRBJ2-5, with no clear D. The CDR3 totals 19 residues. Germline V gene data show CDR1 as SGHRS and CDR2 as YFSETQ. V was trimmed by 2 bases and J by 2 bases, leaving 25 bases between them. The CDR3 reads CASSLYPCWRGPNQETQYF. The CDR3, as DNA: TGCGCCAGCAGCTTATACCCCTGCTGGAGAGGCCCAAATCAAGAGACCCAGTACTTC.

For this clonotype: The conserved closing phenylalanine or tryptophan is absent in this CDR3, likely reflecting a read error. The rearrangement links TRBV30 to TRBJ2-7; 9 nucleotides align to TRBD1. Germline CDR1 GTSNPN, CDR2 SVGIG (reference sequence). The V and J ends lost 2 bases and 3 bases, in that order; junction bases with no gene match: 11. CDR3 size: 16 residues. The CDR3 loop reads CAWSNFGTGSVYEQYL. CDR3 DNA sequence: TGTGCCTGGAGTAACTTTGGGACAGGGAGCGTCTACGAGCAGTACCTC.

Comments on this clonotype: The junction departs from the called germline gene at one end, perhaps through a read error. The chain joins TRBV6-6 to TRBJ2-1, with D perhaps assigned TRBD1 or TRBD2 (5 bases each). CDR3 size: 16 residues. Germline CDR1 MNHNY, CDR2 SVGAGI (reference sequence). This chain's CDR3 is CASSYSRGRSLPEQFF. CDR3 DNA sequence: TGTGCCAGCAGTTACTCGAGGGGCAGGAGTCTCCCTGAGCAATTCTTC.

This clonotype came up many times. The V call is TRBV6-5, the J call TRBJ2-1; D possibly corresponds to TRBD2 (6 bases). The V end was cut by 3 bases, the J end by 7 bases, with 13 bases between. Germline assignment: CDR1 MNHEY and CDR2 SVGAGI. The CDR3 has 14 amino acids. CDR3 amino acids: CASSYKGGMNEQFF. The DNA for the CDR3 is TGTGCCAGCAGTTATAAGGGCGGGATGAATGAGCAGTTCTTC.

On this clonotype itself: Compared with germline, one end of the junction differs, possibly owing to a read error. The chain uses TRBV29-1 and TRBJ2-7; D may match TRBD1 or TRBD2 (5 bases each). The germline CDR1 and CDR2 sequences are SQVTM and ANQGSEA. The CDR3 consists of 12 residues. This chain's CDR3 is CSVKYTGDERYF. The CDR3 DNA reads TGCAGCGTTAAGTACACTGGGGACGAGCGGTACTTC.

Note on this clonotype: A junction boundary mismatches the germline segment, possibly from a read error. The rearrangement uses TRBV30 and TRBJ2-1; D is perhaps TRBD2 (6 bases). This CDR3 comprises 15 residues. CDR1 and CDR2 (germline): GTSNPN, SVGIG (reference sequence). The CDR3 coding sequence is TGTGCCTGGAGTCCCTCGATGGCTTGCAGTGCGGGGCAGTTTTTC. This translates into CAWSPSMACSAGQFF.

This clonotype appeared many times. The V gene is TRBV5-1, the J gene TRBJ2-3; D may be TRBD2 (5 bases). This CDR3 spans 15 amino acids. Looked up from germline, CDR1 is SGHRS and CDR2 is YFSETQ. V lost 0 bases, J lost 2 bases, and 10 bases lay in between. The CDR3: CASSLGGVDTDTQYF. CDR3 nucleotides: TGCGCCAGCAGCTTGGGGGGAGTCGACACAGATACGCAGTATTTT.

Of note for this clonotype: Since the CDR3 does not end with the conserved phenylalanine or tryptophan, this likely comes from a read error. CDR3 protein: CASSIVGGTSGELFY. The CDR3 nucleotides are TGTGCCAGTAGTATTGTAGGGGGCACGTCCGGGGAGCTGTTTTAT. This chain links TRBV19 with TRBJ2-2; the match to TRBD1 covers 7 bases. This CDR3 spans 15 amino acids. J gave up 6 bases and V 3 bases, and 7 bases lay outside the gene matches. The germline V gene has CDR1 LNHDA and CDR2 SQIVND (reference sequence).

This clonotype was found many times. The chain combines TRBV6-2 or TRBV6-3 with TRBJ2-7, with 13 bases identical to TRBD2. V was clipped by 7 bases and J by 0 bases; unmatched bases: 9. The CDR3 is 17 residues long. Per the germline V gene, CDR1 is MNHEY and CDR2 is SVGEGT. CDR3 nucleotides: TGTGCCAGCACATTCGGGACTAGCGGGATTAGCTCCTACGAGCAGTACTTC. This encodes CASTFGTSGISSYEQYF.

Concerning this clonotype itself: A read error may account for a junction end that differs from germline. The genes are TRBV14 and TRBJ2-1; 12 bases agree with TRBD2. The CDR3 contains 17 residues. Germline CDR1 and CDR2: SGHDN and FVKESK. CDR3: CTSSQERLAGAGNEQFF. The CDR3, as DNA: TGTACCAGCAGCCAAGAGCGACTAGCGGGAGCAGGCAATGAGCAGTTCTTC.

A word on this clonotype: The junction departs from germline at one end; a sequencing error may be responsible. CDR3 sequence: CAIIDPTGANTGELFF. CDR3 nucleotides: TGTGCCATCATTGACCCCACAGGGGCGAACACCGGGGAACTGTTTTTT. The chain is built from TRBV10-3 and TRBJ2-2; 7 positions match TRBD1. The germline CDR1 and CDR2 sequences are ENHRY and SYGVKD. CDR3 length: 16 amino acids.

CDR3 protein: CASGCDTDTQYF. The CDR3 DNA reads as TGTGCCAGCGGCTGTGACACAGATACGCAGTATTTT. The chain is built from TRBV5-4 and TRBJ2-3; D not certain. The germline V and J ends were trimmed by 7 bases and 2 bases, with 8 bases remaining between them. Germline V gene sequence: CDR1 SGHNT, CDR2 YYREEE (reference sequence). This CDR3 comprises 12 residues. Combining the CDR3 with reference TRBV5-4 and TRBJ2-3 gives the whole variable domain ETGVTQSPTHLIKTRGQQVTLRCSSQSGHNTVSWYQQALGQGPQFIFQYYREEENGRGNFPPRFSGLQFPNYSSELNVNALELDDSALYLCASGCDTDTQYFGPGTRLTVL.